One TCR beta chain is described in this entry. The antigen it binds to is not known. No much larger clone is present one base from it, and per-base qualities are unavailable. The time point tag for this specimen amounts to: baseline before first vaccination. Vaccinee samples came from UK trials COV001 and COV002, including a single-blind randomized controlled phase 2/3 trial of AZD1222 (ChAdOx1 nCoV-19) in healthy adults. For TCRbeta chain sequencing, PBMC samples from trial participants were taken at day 0 and at day 28 after the second dose. The CDR3 regions of human TCRbeta chains were subjected to immunosequencing. Processing in the source paper ran as follows. Repertoire TCRs were matched against a reference library of SARS-CoV-2-specific TCRs generated with the MIRA antigen-specificity platform. Breadth was defined as the fraction of unique TCRs that were SARS-CoV-2-associated. Depth was defined as the fraction of total T cells that were SARS-CoV-2-associated. Using the MIRA data, each spike-specific TCR was mapped to the spike region that the TCR reacts to and placed in a CD4 or CD8 class. Log10-transformed breadth and depth values were compared by one-way ANOVA with Sidak's multiple comparisons tests. TCRdb retrieved this table from immuneACCESS and kept in-frame rearrangements only. Not all clones are present; in checked studies, unresolved V genes account for under half, and no reason is known for the remainder. D and trimming were read from the DNA, whereas the V and J calls and clone size are those reported in that table. Present in this sample are some 150,000 clones, less than 95% of which were seen just once. The ten largest clones represent about 1.7% of the sample.

Relative to germline, V is missing 4 bases and J is missing 9 bases, with 5 bases of the junction outside any gene match. Reading the germline V gene (reference sequence) gives CDR1 SGHKS and CDR2 YYEKEE. The CDR3 numbers 14 residues from cysteine through phenylalanine. Only the CDR3 DNA is retained, 42 bases long and in frame from the first base. The data are from a study of T cell responses to AZD1222 COVID-19 vaccine (dated by TCRdb to the early 2020s). Study-wide context: AZD1222 recipients whose second dose came at about 4 weeks and those whose second dose came at about 12 weeks were combined into one group, since spike-specific TCR depth and breadth did not differ between the two schedules. TCR sequencing was performed for approximately 240 trial participants, of whom around 200 were given two doses of AZD1222 and approximately 25 were given two doses of MenACWY control vaccine. Trial participants were enrolled by age into subgroups of 18-55, 56-69 and 70-plus years, and around 150, 28 and 57 TCR-sequenced participants, respectively, were included in these subgroups. Points the paper makes about the study in general: The whole spike protein was spanned by vaccine-associated CD4 TCRs, and dominant responses were seen in regions 160-218 and 743-854. After two AZD1222 doses, both the breadth and the depth of spike-specific TCRs were significantly higher than at day 0 and than in MenACWY recipients. Epitopes outside the regions mutated in the B.1.351 and B.1.1.7 variants were reportedly recognized by nearly half of the unique spike-specific TCRs. Participants were mostly white British and included more females than males, and it was suggested by the authors that clonal diversity may have been underestimated. The 56-69-year group was small, and its depth increase did not reach significance, likely because of low power. Conclusions about previously exposed vaccinees are limited because only a handful of AZD1222 recipients were SARS-CoV-2 seropositive at baseline. No day 14 peak-response samples were available, so repertoires were characterized only after the peak T cell response.

Sequencing was performed on peripheral blood, taken on day 0 of AZD1222 vaccination. This clonotype originated in an adult in good health. The rearrangement joined TRBV5-5 to TRBJ1-6; TRBD1 fits 9 bases in the junction. The encoded CDR3 is CASSEGQGGSPLHF. The DNA sequence is as follows: TGTGCCAGCAGCGAGGGACAGGGAGGTTCACCCCTCCACTTT.